This TCR beta chain derives from a study of OX40 agonist ivuxolimab in advanced cancers. On the study more broadly: Enrollees could have had prior anti-PD-1, anti-PD-L1 or anti-CTLA-4 therapy, which 35% to 40% had received.

Remarks on this clone: What it binds is not known.

This table comes from immunoSEQ multiplex PCR, and its TCRdb copy is limited to in-frame clones, with some not included. This sample has approximately 64,000 clones; 83% occur once, and the top ten carry approximately 0.7%. Study outcomes and limitations: Average numbers of expanded clones were greater in CD8+ T cells than in CD4+. In the 0.1 to 3.0 mg/kg range, CD4+ and CD8+ blood T cells had expanded clonally by week 6.

In germline, CDR1 is SGHRS, CDR2 YFSETQ. The V and J ends lost 0 bases and 4 bases respectively, with 14 bases between them. The CDR3 covers 16 residues. The receptor comes from an adult with an advanced solid tumor such as melanoma, head and neck, liver or kidney cancer. Specimen: CD4+ or CD8+ T cells sorted from blood, collected in a trial of the OX40 agonist ivuxolimab. V gene TRBV5-1 combines with J gene TRBJ2-1; D is unresolved. In nucleotides, the CDR3 is TGCGCCAGCAGCTTGGGGTCCCACCTGGGGTACAATGAGCAGTTCTTC. This codes for CASSLGSHLGYNEQFF.